This TCR beta chain was obtained from a study of beta chain features in type 1 diabetes. General observations from the study: Among all four CD4+ subsets, Type 1 diabetes patients had TCRB CDR3s that were moderately but significantly shorter.

The entirety of the isolated RNA underwent reverse transcription, so expressed TCRB transcripts were sequenced. TCRdb's table, derived via immunoSEQ multiplex PCR, lists solely in-frame clones and lacks some. The sample has 200,000 to 250,000 clones; approximately 15% are singletons. As to this clone: Its specificity is unknown. Compared with germline, one end of the junction differs, possibly owing to a read error.

The CDR3 spans 11 residues. CDR1 GTSNPN and CDR2 SVGIG come from the germline V gene (reference sequence). This receptor was identified in a man aged 25-45 years with type 1 diabetes. This chain connects TRBV30 to TRBJ1-2; D perhaps matches TRBD1 (5 bases). The sequenced sample consisted of naive CD4+ T cells from blood. CDR3 loop: CAWSLDRLAAF. In DNA, the CDR3 is TGTGCCTGGAGCCTAGACAGACTCGCCGCCTTC.